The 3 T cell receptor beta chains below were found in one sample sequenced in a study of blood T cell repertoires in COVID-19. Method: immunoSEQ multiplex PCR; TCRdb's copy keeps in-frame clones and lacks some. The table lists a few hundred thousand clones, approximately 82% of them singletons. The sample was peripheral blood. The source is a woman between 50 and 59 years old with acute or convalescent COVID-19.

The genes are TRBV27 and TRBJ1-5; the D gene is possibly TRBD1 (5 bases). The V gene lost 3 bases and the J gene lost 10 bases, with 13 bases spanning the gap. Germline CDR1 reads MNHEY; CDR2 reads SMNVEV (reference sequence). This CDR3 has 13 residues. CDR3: CASSFSKGKPQHF. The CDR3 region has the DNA TGTGCCAGCAGTTTTAGCAAGGGGAAACCCCAGCATTTT.

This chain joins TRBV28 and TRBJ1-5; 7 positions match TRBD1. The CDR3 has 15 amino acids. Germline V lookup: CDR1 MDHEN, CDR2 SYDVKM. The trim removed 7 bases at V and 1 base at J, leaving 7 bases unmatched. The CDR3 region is CASTLRDSSNQPQHF. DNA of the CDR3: TGTGCCAGCACCCTGCGGGACAGCAGCAATCAGCCCCAGCATTTT.

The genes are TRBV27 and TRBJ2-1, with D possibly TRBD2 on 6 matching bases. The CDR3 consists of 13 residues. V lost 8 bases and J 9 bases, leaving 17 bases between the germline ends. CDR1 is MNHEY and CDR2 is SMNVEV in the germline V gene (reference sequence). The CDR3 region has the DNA TGTGCCAGCCGGCCGGGGAGGAAGATTGAGCAGTTCTTC. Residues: CASRPGRKIEQFF.